This T cell receptor beta chain was captured by sequencing in a study of radiation and T cells in renal cell carcinoma. Study-wide points: No pretreatment tumor biopsies were available for baseline clonotypes. Top tumor clonotypes rose in blood 2 weeks post-radiation, then contracted.

As regards this clone: The antigen is unknown.

Sequencing used immunoSEQ multiplex PCR; TCRdb keeps in-frame clones, though not all of them. The table lists under 35,000 clones, around 85% of them singletons. There are 14 residues in the CDR3. V dropped 0 bases and J dropped 2 bases, with 8 bases sitting between them. Germline V gene lookup returns CDR1 SGHNT and CDR2 YYREEE (reference sequence). The time point denotes: blood 4 weeks post-SBRT, at nephrectomy. Treatment denoted: 15 Gy SBRT to primary tumor, nephrectomy 4 weeks later. Nephrectomy followed 15 Gy stereotactic body radiation by 4 weeks. The sequencing used blood, collected from a patient whose treatment included radiotherapy and nephrectomy. The receptor was isolated from a man in his sixties with renal cell carcinoma. The V and J genes are TRBV5-4 and TRBJ2-5; no firm D call. The CDR3 DNA is TGTGCCAGCAGCTTGGAAACAGCACAAGAGACCCAGTACTTC. Its translation: CASSLETAQETQYF.